This T cell receptor (beta chain) was identified during a study of T cell responses to AZD1222 COVID-19 vaccine. For the study at large: Investigators merged groups given second doses at roughly 4 or roughly 12 weeks. Study observations and caveats: Seropositive at baseline were only six or seven AZD1222 recipients.

Turning to this clone: Its specificity is unknown.

The CDR3 length is 13 residues. Germline CDR1 and CDR2: MGHRA and YSYEKL. V lost 0 bases, J lost 13 bases, and 10 bases lay in between. TCRdb's table, derived via immunoSEQ multiplex PCR, lists solely in-frame clones and lacks some. This sample has approximately 150,000 clones, with roughly nine tenths found just once. The source material was peripheral blood, sampled on day 0 of AZD1222 vaccination. The V and J genes are TRBV4-1 and TRBJ1-6, with unresolved D. This TCR came from an adult in good health. The CDR3 nucleotides read TGCGCCAGCAGCCAAGAACCATCGTGGCCCCTCCACTTT. It is translated as CASSQEPSWPLHF.